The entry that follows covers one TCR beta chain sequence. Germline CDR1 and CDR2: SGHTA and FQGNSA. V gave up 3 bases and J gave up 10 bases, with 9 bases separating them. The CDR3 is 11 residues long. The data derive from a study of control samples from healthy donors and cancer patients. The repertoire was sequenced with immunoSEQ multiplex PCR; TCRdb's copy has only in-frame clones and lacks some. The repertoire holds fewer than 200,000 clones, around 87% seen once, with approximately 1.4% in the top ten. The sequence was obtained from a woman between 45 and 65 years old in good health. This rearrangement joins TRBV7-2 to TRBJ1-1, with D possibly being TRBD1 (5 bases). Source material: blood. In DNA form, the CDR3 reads TGTGCCAGCAGCTTTATCCAGGGAGCTTTCTTT. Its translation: CASSFIQGAFF. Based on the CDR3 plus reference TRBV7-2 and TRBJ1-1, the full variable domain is GAGVSQSPSNKVTEKGKDVELRCDPISGHTALYWYRQSLGQGLEFLIYFQGNSAPDKSGLPSDRFSAERTGGSVSTLTIQRTQQEDSAVYLCASSFIQGAFFGQGTRLTVV.